Shown below are 9 T cell receptor beta chains from a single sample sequenced in a study of identical twins. TCRdb fed the 5' RACE reads into MiXCR, producing one record per CDR3 protein. The sample holds around 240,000 distinct CDR3 sequences, about 10% seen once. The sequenced sample consisted of memory T cells sorted from blood. The receptors originated from a man in his forties or fifties in good health.

This clonotype was seen a handful of times. V gene TRBV3-1 combines with J gene TRBJ2-7, with 7 bases fitting TRBD1. V gave up 4 bases and J gave up 6 bases; unmatched junction bases: 9. Germline CDR1 LGHDT, CDR2 YNNKEL (reference sequence). This CDR3 region has 14 residues. Written as DNA, the CDR3 is TGTGCCAGCAGCCTAGGGGGCAGGGATGGCGAGCAGTACTTC. Residues: CASSLGGRDGEQYF.

This clonotype was counted at least ten times. The chain links TRBV4-1 to TRBJ2-1, with D unclear. This CDR3 comprises 14 residues. V was cut by 1 base and J by 9 bases, with 13 bases left in between. Germline loops: CDR1 MGHRA, CDR2 YSYEKL. This CDR3 is CASSQALRISEQFF. The CDR3 DNA sequence: TGCGCCAGCAGCCAAGCACTCCGTATTAGTGAGCAGTTCTTC.

This clonotype showed up many times. This sequence joins TRBV5-6 and TRBJ2-2; D may match TRBD1 or TRBD2 (5 bases each). CDR1 is SGHDT, CDR2 YYEEEE, per germline. The CDR3 loop spans 16 amino acids. V gave up 4 bases and J gave up 0 bases, with 13 bases separating them. This CDR3 is CASSPPGLANTGELFF. CDR3 sequence (DNA): TGTGCCAGCAGCCCGCCGGGGCTTGCGAACACCGGGGAGCTGTTTTTT. The entire variable domain, with the rest obtained from reference TRBV5-6 and TRBJ2-2, is as follows: DAGVTQSPTHLIKTRGQQVTLRCSPKSGHDTVSWYQQALGQGPQFIFQYYEEEERQRGNFPDRFSGHQFPNYSSELNVNALLLGDSALYLCASSPPGLANTGELFFGEGSRLTVL.

This clonotype was seen only a few times. The gene calls are TRBV20-1 and TRBJ2-5; D might be TRBD1 (7 bases). There are 12 residues in the CDR3. The ends were cut back, 6 bases at V and 2 bases at J, with 10 bases in the middle. Germline assignment: CDR1 DFQATT and CDR2 SNEGSKA (reference sequence). The CDR3 region is CSAEGQQETQYF. CDR3 nucleotide sequence: TGCAGTGCGGAGGGACAGCAAGAGACCCAGTACTTC.

V usage is TRBV2 and J usage is TRBJ1-4; no clear D. The V end lost 3 bases, the J end lost 16 bases, and 12 bases lay between the germline ends. The V gene's germline CDR1 is SNHLY and CDR2 FYNNEI. CDR3 length equals 11 residues. The CDR3 protein is CASSDGFRRFF. DNA for the CDR3: TGTGCCAGCAGTGATGGCTTCAGGCGGTTTTTT. The variable domain in full, with the rest retrieved from reference TRBV2 and TRBJ1-4, is EPEVTQTPSHQVTQMGQEVILRCVPISNHLYFYWYRQILGQKVEFLVSFYNNEISEKSEIFDDQFSVERPDGSNFTLKIRSTKLEDSAMYFCASSDGFRRFFGSGTQLSVL.

The chain links TRBV12-3 or TRBV12-4 to TRBJ1-2, with 8 bases identical to TRBD1. V lost 6 bases and J lost 8; bases outside the gene matches: 11. This CDR3 region has 14 residues. The CDR3 sequence: CASSPGTGWLGYTF. The DNA of the CDR3 is TGTGCCAGCAGCCCTGGGACAGGTTGGTTGGGCTACACCTTC.

The V call is TRBV5-1, the J call TRBJ1-3; 7 bases agree with TRBD1. Trimming cost V 4 bases and J 4 bases; bases outside gene matches: 8. The CDR3 is 15 residues long. CDR1 is SGHRS and CDR2 is YFSETQ in the germline V gene. The CDR3 DNA reads TGCGCCAGCAGCCCAGAGACAGGGCTAGGAAACACCATATATTTT. The encoded protein is CASSPETGLGNTIYF.

This clonotype was counted at least ten times. The gene calls are TRBV11-2 and TRBJ2-7, with D possibly TRBD1 on 5 matching bases. The CDR3 length is 13 residues. Trimming removed 0 bases at V and 3 bases at J, with 6 bases between. The germline V gene encodes CDR1 SGHAT and CDR2 FQNNGV. The CDR3 DNA is TGTGCCAGCAGCTTAGATGACAGCTACGAGCAGTACTTC. It codes for CASSLDDSYEQYF.

This clonotype was observed a handful of times. V and J are TRBV7-1 and TRBJ2-1, with 7 bases identical to TRBD1. TRBV7-1 has ORF status, its function being uncertain. The length of the CDR3 is 22 residues. Trimming removed 3 bases from V and 0 bases from J; junction bases left unmatched: 23. CDR3 loop: CASSSPKLGQPGDRSSYNEQFF. The DNA of the CDR3 is TGTGCCAGCAGCTCCCCGAAACTGGGACAGCCTGGGGATCGTTCCTCCTACAATGAGCAGTTCTTC.